The 14 T cell receptor beta chains below come from one sample, sequenced in a study of cytomegalovirus exposure and HLA in healthy donors. Primers for the PCR totalled 60 Vbeta and 13 Jbeta. Some clones are missing from TCRdb's copy, which holds only in-frame ones; the method was immunoSEQ multiplex PCR. The sample lists about 130,000 clones, over 9.5% occurring once. The sample consisted of PBMCs. The receptors stem from a young woman in good health and CMV-seropositive.

The V gene is TRBV5-1, the J gene TRBJ1-2; D unclear. There are 13 residues in the CDR3. Looked up from germline, CDR1 is SGHRS and CDR2 is YFSETQ. Trimming removed 4 bases at V and 11 bases at J, with 18 bases between. The CDR3 reads CASSTAGREPYTF. DNA for the CDR3: TGCGCCAGCAGCACTGCGGGTAGGGAACCTTACACCTTC. The complete variable domain, with remaining parts taken from reference TRBV5-1 and TRBJ1-2, reads KAGVTQTPRYLIKTRGQQVTLSCSPISGHRSVSWYQQTPGQGLQFLFEYFSETQRNKGNFPGRFSGRQFSNSRSEMNVSTLELGDSALYLCASSTAGREPYTFGSGTRLTVV.

This chain links TRBV7-9 with TRBJ2-3; D perhaps matches TRBD2 (7 bases). Germline V gene lookup returns CDR1 SEHNR and CDR2 FQNEAQ (reference sequence). V lost 5 bases to trimming and J lost 2 bases, with 20 bases between them. This CDR3 is built from 17 residues. CDR3 nucleotide sequence: TGTGCCAGCAGCCCTCAAAACGGGGGGCAGGACACAGATACGCAGTATTTT. Amino acid sequence: CASSPQNGGQDTDTQYF.

This sequence joins TRBV7-9 and TRBJ1-2; D not certain. Germline V gene data show CDR1 as SEHNR and CDR2 as FQNEAQ (reference sequence). The CDR3 consists of 14 residues. Trimming removed 5 bases from V and 9 bases from J, with 19 bases in between. The CDR3 bases are TGTGCCAGCAGCCCCGAGGGTCAGCCTATGAGCTACACCTTC. Translating it yields CASSPEGQPMSYTF.

As DNA, the CDR3 is TGTGCCAGCAGCTTAGGGGGCGGCTACAATGAGCAGTTCTTC. As protein: CASSLGGGYNEQFF. The chain couples TRBV11-2 to TRBJ2-1, with D tentatively TRBD1 (5 bases). Trimming cost V 1 base and J 3 bases, with 7 bases left between them. The CDR3 spans 14 residues. Germline CDR1 is SGHAT and CDR2 is FQNNGV.

This sequence joins TRBV7-2 and TRBJ1-1, with 8 bases identical to TRBD1. The CDR3 loop spans 14 amino acids. Germline assignment: CDR1 SGHTA and CDR2 FQGNSA. Unmatched junction bases numbered 11, after V lost 4 bases and J lost 10 bases. CDR3 in DNA: TGTGCCAGCAGCTCCCCTGGCAGGGGGCGGGTAGCTTTCTTT. Residues: CASSSPGRGRVAFF.

In this sample, this clone turned up a few times. J is TRBJ1-1 and V is TRBV6-6, with D tentatively TRBD1 (5 bases). There are 13 residues in the CDR3. Germline V gives CDR1 MNHNY, CDR2 SVGAGI (reference sequence). V shed 6 bases and J shed 1 base, with 9 bases lying between them. The CDR3 DNA is TGTGCCAGCAGCCCCGGGGGGAACACTGAAGCTTTCTTT. It translates to CASSPGGNTEAFF.

The sample holds a few counts of this clone. This chain connects TRBV9 to TRBJ2-5; D possibly corresponds to TRBD2 (6 bases). Germline V lookup: CDR1 SGDLS, CDR2 YYNGEE. The CDR3 extends over 13 amino acids. Trimming stripped 3 bases from V and 5 bases from J, with 11 bases between. The CDR3 DNA reads as TGTGCCAGCAGCGCTGGAGGGAGGGAGACCCAGTACTTC. Its translation is CASSAGGRETQYF.

This clone was seen more than once but under ten times. V is TRBV7-3 and J is TRBJ2-1; 8 bases are shared with TRBD2. V was pared by 2 bases and J by 7 bases, with 7 bases of the junction left unmatched. The CDR3 is 15 residues long. Germline CDR1 and CDR2: SGHTA and FQGTGA. CDR3 in amino acids: CASSLGGTSRNEQFF. DNA for the CDR3: TGTGCCAGCAGCTTAGGAGGGACTAGTAGGAATGAGCAGTTCTTC.

This rearrangement joins TRBV5-5 to TRBJ1-4; 8 bases agree with TRBD1. Germline V gene sequence: CDR1 SGHKS, CDR2 YYEKEE (reference sequence). CDR3 length equals 15 residues. J lost 8 bases, V lost 0 bases, and 6 bases had no gene match. The CDR3 region is CASSLGATGVEKLFF. As DNA, the CDR3 is TGTGCCAGCAGCTTGGGCGCGACAGGGGTAGAAAAACTGTTTTTT.

This clone showed up just a few times. Here the CDR3 DNA reads TGTGCCAGCACCCTCACTACGAACACCGGGGAGCTGTTTTTT. Residues: CASTLTTNTGELFF. The rearrangement uses TRBV28 and TRBJ2-2, with no clear D. The CDR3 sequence is 14 residues long. The V gene lost 7 bases and the J gene lost 0 bases, with 9 bases spanning the gap. Per germline, CDR1 MDHEN and CDR2 SYDVKM.

This sequence joins TRBV28 and TRBJ2-5; TRBD2 agrees at 10 bases. Germline V lookup: CDR1 MDHEN, CDR2 SYDVKM. V was pared by 7 bases and J by 1 base, with 15 bases of the junction left unmatched. This CDR3 has 18 amino acids. The CDR3 coding sequence is TGTGCCAGCACACTAGGAGCTAGCGGGAGATATCTCCAAGAGACCCAGTACTTC. Protein sequence: CASTLGASGRYLQETQYF.

Details on this clone: The junction differs from germline at one of its ends, possibly a read error. The V and J genes are TRBV5-4 and TRBJ2-7; TRBD1 matches 7 bases. This CDR3 spans 13 amino acids. Germline V gives CDR1 SGHNT, CDR2 YYREEE (reference sequence). CDR3 sequence: CASSSRDSGRLDF. The CDR3, as DNA: TGTGCCAGCAGCTCCCGGGACAGCGGACGGTTGGACTTC.

V and J are TRBV5-1 and TRBJ2-5; D gene uncertain. Trimming took off 1 base at V and 3 bases at J, with 7 bases between the two ends. This CDR3 region has 13 residues. CDR1 and CDR2 (germline): SGHRS, YFSETQ. CDR3 bases: TGCGCCAGCAGCTTGACCCCTAAAGAGACCCAGTACTTC. Its translation: CASSLTPKETQYF.

There are a few counts of this clone. This sequence joins TRBV5-1 and TRBJ2-7; D perhaps matches TRBD2 (6 bases). Per the germline V gene, CDR1 is SGHRS and CDR2 is YFSETQ. The germline V and J ends were trimmed by 4 bases and 0 bases, with 14 bases remaining between them. The CDR3 totals 15 residues. The CDR3 here is CASSPGGTLSYEQYF. DNA of the CDR3: TGCGCCAGCAGCCCGGGCGGGACTCTCTCCTACGAGCAGTACTTC. The full variable domain, completed using reference TRBV5-1 and TRBJ2-7, is KAGVTQTPRYLIKTRGQQVTLSCSPISGHRSVSWYQQTPGQGLQFLFEYFSETQRNKGNFPGRFSGRQFSNSRSEMNVSTLELGDSALYLCASSPGGTLSYEQYFGPGTRLTVT.